This T cell receptor (beta chain) originates from a study of blood T cell repertoires in COVID-19. Across the study: The United States, Italy and Spain provided the acute and convalescent COVID-19 samples. From T cells, B-cell-depleted T cells, or PBMCs came the material, which was cDNA or gDNA.

This clone has only a few counts. In the study's own analysis: Amplification of reference gene primers provided the estimated nucleated cell counts. Sequenced by immunoSEQ multiplex PCR; TCRdb stores in-frame clones only, minus some. From that table come the V and J calls and clone size; the DNA was used to work out D and trimming. In the table there are 95,000 to 150,000 clones, about 79% of which are singletons. This CDR3 comprises 17 residues. Trimming shortened V by 4 bases and J by 1 base, and 19 bases separated the two germline ends. From germline, CDR1 is LGHDT and CDR2 YNNKEL (reference sequence).

V is TRBV3-1 (or the pseudogene TRBV3-2) and J is TRBJ1-1, with no clear D. This sequence originates from a woman in her sixties or seventies with acute or convalescent COVID-19. The sequencing sample was made of peripheral blood. The CDR3 spells CASSPFLSGVQNTEAFF. The CDR3 DNA follows: TGTGCCAGCAGCCCTTTTTTAAGCGGGGTACAGAACACTGAAGCTTTCTTT.